Listed below are T cell receptor beta chains from one sample, sequenced in a study of PD-1 blockade in classical Hodgkin lymphoma. The protocol was immunoSEQ multiplex PCR, while the TCRdb copy is restricted to in-frame clones and leaves out a portion. The sample has approximately 19,000 clones, about 87% seen once. Source: CD8+ T cells from blood, taken before the fourth cycle of nivolumab. All receptors come from a human donor with classical Hodgkin lymphoma. Both conserved end residues are part of each CDR3. Each record gives: clone size, V gene, D gene, J gene, CDR3 DNA, CDR3 protein. A D gene is named only where the DNA matches it firmly. Not every row has a clone size; where given, it reads once, few, many or a size class.

clone_size: NA; v_call: TRBV18; d_call: TRBD1; j_call: TRBJ2-3; cdr3_nt: TGTGCCAGCTCACTTGGACAGGGGTCCACAGATACGCAGTATTTT; cdr3_aa: CASSLGQGSTDTQYF
clone_size: few; v_call: TRBV2; d_call: NA; j_call: TRBJ1-2; cdr3_nt: TGTGCCAGCATCGACGGCGCTAACTATGGCTACACCTTC; cdr3_aa: CASIDGANYGYTF
clone_size: NA; v_call: TRBV27; d_call: NA; j_call: TRBJ2-7; cdr3_nt: TGTGCCAGCAGTTTAGATCATCGGGCCCTCTACGAGCAGTACTTC; cdr3_aa: CASSLDHRALYEQYF
clone_size: NA; v_call: TRBV5-1; d_call: NA; j_call: TRBJ1-4; cdr3_nt: TGCGCCAGCAGCTTGGCGGGGGACCTGAATGAAAAACTGTTTTTT; cdr3_aa: CASSLAGDLNEKLFF
clone_size: NA; v_call: TRBV10-2; d_call: NA; j_call: TRBJ2-7; cdr3_nt: TGCGCCAGCAGTGCGGGCCTGACATACGAGCAGTACTTC; cdr3_aa: CASSAGLTYEQYF
clone_size: NA; v_call: TRBV25-1; d_call: TRBD2; j_call: TRBJ2-3; cdr3_nt: TGTGCCAGCAGTGAGGGGGGGATAACTATCACAGATACGCAGTATTTT; cdr3_aa: CASSEGGITITDTQYF
clone_size: once; v_call: TRBV6-5; d_call: NA; j_call: TRBJ2-1; cdr3_nt: TGTGCCAGCATGGGTGAAAGCACCCATGAGCAGTTCTTC; cdr3_aa: CASMGESTHEQFF
clone_size: once; v_call: TRBV5-6; d_call: NA; j_call: TRBJ2-1; cdr3_nt: TGTGCCAGCAGCAACAGGCCCCAAAATGAGCAGTTCTTC; cdr3_aa: CASSNRPQNEQFF
clone_size: few; v_call: TRBV7-6; d_call: TRBD1; j_call: TRBJ1-5; cdr3_nt: TGTGCCAGCAGCTTAGGAGGGACAGGGAATCAGCCCCAGCATTTT; cdr3_aa: CASSLGGTGNQPQHF
clone_size: NA; v_call: TRBV9; d_call: NA; j_call: TRBJ1-2; cdr3_nt: TGTGCCAGCAGCGGGAACGCGGCCCGGAATGGCTACACCTTC; cdr3_aa: CASSGNAARNGYTF
clone_size: NA; v_call: TRBV10-2; d_call: TRBD1; j_call: TRBJ1-5; cdr3_nt: TGCGCCAGCAGTGACATCGTTGGGACAGGGAATAATCAGCCCCAGCATTTT; cdr3_aa: CASSDIVGTGNNQPQHF
clone_size: NA; v_call: TRBV7-6; d_call: NA; j_call: TRBJ2-7; cdr3_nt: TGTGCCAGCAGCCCGCGGGTCACCTCCTACGAGCAGTACTTC; cdr3_aa: CASSPRVTSYEQYF